The 18 T cell receptor beta chains in this list originate from one sample, sequenced in a study of blood T cells in healthy people across ages. For the second PCR, which ran for about 7 to 11 cycles, a sample-barcoded 5' primer and a J-beta primer mix were used. TCRdb ran MiXCR on the 5' RACE reads and lists one entry per CDR3 protein. The profile covers nearly 1 million distinct CDR3 sequences, with just over 50% appearing a single time and about a fifth taken by the ten largest. Sequenced: blood. All receptors derive from a woman aged 55-69 years in good health.

This clonotype appeared a few times. This chain joins TRBV28 and TRBJ2-7, with a tentative D call TRBD2 (5 bases). V shed 6 bases and J shed 7 bases, with 10 bases lying between them. The CDR3 has 11 residues. CDR1 MDHEN and CDR2 SYDVKM come from the germline V gene. In DNA, the CDR3 is TGTGCCAGCAGCACGAAGCGGGAGCAGTACTTC. Protein product: CASSTKREQYF.

This chain uses TRBV3-1 with TRBJ2-1, with TRBD2 identical over 9 bases. The CDR3 runs 17 residues. V trimming: 0 bases; J trimming: 8 bases; junction bases outside the gene matches: 11. Germline V gives CDR1 LGHDT, CDR2 YNNKEL (reference sequence). The CDR3: CASSQELAGEGLHEQFF. The CDR3 bases are TGTGCCAGCAGCCAAGAATTAGCGGGAGAAGGTTTACATGAGCAGTTCTTC.

The chain carries TRBV2 and TRBJ2-3; perhaps D is TRBD1 or TRBD2 (5 bases each). CDR1 and CDR2 (germline): SNHLY, FYNNEI. This CDR3 has 15 amino acids. V gave up 6 bases and J gave up 0 bases, with 13 bases separating them. CDR3 residues: CASRSGTTSTDTQYF. The CDR3 DNA reads TGTGCCAGCAGATCTGGGACCACTAGCACAGATACGCAGTATTTT.

This chain links TRBV6-5 with TRBJ2-5, with TRBD1 matching 10 bases. The end of the DNA aligns better with TRBJ2-7, so the J call may be wrong. This CDR3 region has 14 residues. Germline CDR1 MNHEY, CDR2 SVGAGI. The CDR3 coding sequence is TGTGCCAGCAGTAAGGACAGGGGGATCAACGAGCAGTACTTC. As protein: CASSKDRGINEQYF.

This sequence joins TRBV9 and TRBJ2-1; 11 bases line up with TRBD2. The CDR3 length is 14 residues. Trimming removed 6 bases from V and 7 bases from J; junction bases left unmatched: 6. Germline lookup yields CDR1 SGDLS and CDR2 YYNGEE. CDR3 sequence reads: CASTLAGVSNEQFF. For the CDR3, the DNA is TGTGCCAGCACACTAGCGGGAGTGTCAAATGAGCAGTTCTTC.

This clonotype was observed a single time. In DNA form, the CDR3 reads TGTGCCAGCAGTAGTCCGGGACATAATGGGTATAATCAGCCCCAGCATTTT. Its protein product is CASSSPGHNGYNQPQHF. V and J are TRBV28 and TRBJ1-5; a possible D gene is TRBD1 (6 bases). The CDR3 length is 17 residues. The germline V and J ends were trimmed by 5 bases and 4 bases, with 21 bases remaining between them. Germline V gene data show CDR1 as MDHEN and CDR2 as SYDVKM.

This clonotype occurred a few times. V and J are TRBV13 and TRBJ1-1; D perhaps matches TRBD1 (5 bases). The CDR3 has 14 amino acids. V lost 2 bases, J lost 4 bases, and 11 bases lay in between. Germline V gene sequence: CDR1 PRHDT, CDR2 FYEKMQ (reference sequence). The CDR3 coding sequence is TGTGCCAGCAGCTTAAATAGGGACGGCACTGAAGCTTTCTTT. Its translation: CASSLNRDGTEAFF.

V is TRBV20-1 and J is TRBJ2-5; 7 bases are shared with TRBD1. Matching the DNA end better, TRBJ2-7 makes the J call doubtful. Germline loops: CDR1 DFQATT, CDR2 SNEGSKA (reference sequence). CDR3 length: 14 residues. DNA for the CDR3: TGCAGTGCTAGCCCGGGACAGTTGACCTACGAGCAGTACTTC. As protein: CSASPGQLTYEQYF.

The genes are TRBV27 and TRBJ2-4; D remains ambiguous. V was cut by 7 bases and J by 1 base, with 11 bases left in between. CDR1 and CDR2 from the germline V gene are MNHEY and SMNVEV (reference sequence). The CDR3 runs to 14 residues. The CDR3 loop is CASTGLGAKNIQYF. CDR3 sequence (DNA): TGTGCCAGCACTGGGTTAGGGGCCAAAAACATTCAGTACTTC.

V is TRBV20-1 and J is TRBJ2-5, with D maybe TRBD2 (6 bases). The CDR3 contains 13 residues. V was pared by 6 bases and J by 3 bases, with 14 bases between. CDR1 is DFQATT and CDR2 is SNEGSKA in the germline V gene (reference sequence). This chain's CDR3 is CSAWGWGEETQYF. The CDR3 DNA follows: TGCAGTGCCTGGGGATGGGGGGAAGAGACCCAGTACTTC.

This clonotype has only one observation. Given a much more abundant clone one base away, this may be a read error. The rearrangement uses TRBV4-1 and TRBJ2-5; tentative D call: TRBD1 (5 bases). The end of the DNA is better explained by TRBJ2-7, so the J call may be wrong. CDR1 is MGHRA and CDR2 is YSYEKL in the germline V gene. The CDR3 covers 14 residues. This chain's CDR3 is CASSQETESCEQYF. The DNA for the CDR3 is TGCGCCAGCAGCCAAGAGACAGAGAGCTGCGAGCAGTACTTC.

In this sample, this clonotype turned up once. The chain recombines TRBV6-2 or TRBV6-3 with TRBJ2-7, with D perhaps TRBD1 (6 bases). This CDR3 comprises 15 residues. The V end was cut by 6 bases, the J end by 2 bases, with 17 bases between. From germline, CDR1 is MNHEY and CDR2 SVGEGT. In nucleotides, the CDR3 is TGTGCCAGCAGCCCCGCGGACAGCCAAACCTACGAGCAGTACTTC. This encodes CASSPADSQTYEQYF.

This clonotype occurred a few times. The chain couples TRBV7-2 to TRBJ2-7; D is ambiguous. Deletions cut 1 base from V and 3 bases from J, with 13 bases between. CDR3 length: 15 residues. Germline V CDR1 and CDR2: SGHTA, FQGNSA. This chain's CDR3 is CASSLGGSGIYEQYF. For the CDR3, the DNA is TGTGCCAGCAGCTTAGGTGGGTCGGGTATCTACGAGCAGTACTTC.

J is TRBJ1-2 and V is TRBV28; 8 positions agree with TRBD1. Trimming cost V 5 bases and J 3 bases; bases outside gene matches: 5. Looked up from germline, CDR1 is MDHEN and CDR2 is SYDVKM. The CDR3 is 14 residues long. CDR3 sequence: CASSEPTGDYGYTF. The CDR3 DNA is TGTGCCAGCAGTGAGCCGACAGGGGACTATGGCTACACCTTC.

V is TRBV27 and J is TRBJ2-1; D is ambiguous. Trimming left V 6 bases short and J 9 bases short, with 12 bases between. The CDR3 is made up of 12 amino acids. Looked up from germline, CDR1 is MNHEY and CDR2 is SMNVEV (reference sequence). CDR3 loop: CASSPPVGEQFF. The CDR3 DNA reads TGTGCCAGCAGCCCCCCAGTGGGTGAGCAGTTCTTC.

This clonotype appeared a few times. This rearrangement joins TRBV20-1 to TRBJ2-7, with 8 bases aligning to TRBD2. The CDR3 length is 16 residues. Germline trimming cut 6 bases from V and 2 bases from J; bases unmatched to any gene: 15. In germline, CDR1 is DFQATT, CDR2 SNEGSKA (reference sequence). The CDR3 sequence: CSASVGRTGGPYEQYF. The CDR3 DNA sequence: TGCAGTGCCTCCGTCGGTAGGACGGGAGGGCCCTACGAGCAGTACTTC.

This clonotype has just a few counts. The rearrangement links TRBV19 to TRBJ2-1; TRBD2 agrees at 11 bases. Gene TRBJ2-7 matches the end of the DNA better, so the J call may be wrong. The CDR3 is made up of 14 amino acids. The germline CDR1 and CDR2 sequences are LNHDA and SQIVND (reference sequence). CDR3 protein: CASRLAGGYNEQYF. The CDR3 nucleotides read TGTGCCAGTAGGCTAGCGGGAGGCTACAATGAGCAGTACTTC.

The chain combines TRBV9 with TRBJ2-7; unclear D gene. Germline V gene sequence: CDR1 SGDLS, CDR2 YYNGEE. V lost 0 bases, J lost 2 bases, and 12 bases lay in between. The CDR3 contains 15 residues. CDR3 in amino acids: CASSVGGGTTYEQYF. CDR3 sequence (DNA): TGTGCCAGCAGCGTAGGTGGCGGAACTACCTACGAGCAGTACTTC. Together with reference TRBV9 and TRBJ2-7, the CDR3 gives the full variable domain: DSGVTQTPKHLITATGQRVTLRCSPRSGDLSVYWYQQSLDQGLQFLIQYYNGEERAKGNILERFSAQQFPDLHSELNLSSLELGDSALYFCASSVGGGTTYEQYFGPGTRLTVT.